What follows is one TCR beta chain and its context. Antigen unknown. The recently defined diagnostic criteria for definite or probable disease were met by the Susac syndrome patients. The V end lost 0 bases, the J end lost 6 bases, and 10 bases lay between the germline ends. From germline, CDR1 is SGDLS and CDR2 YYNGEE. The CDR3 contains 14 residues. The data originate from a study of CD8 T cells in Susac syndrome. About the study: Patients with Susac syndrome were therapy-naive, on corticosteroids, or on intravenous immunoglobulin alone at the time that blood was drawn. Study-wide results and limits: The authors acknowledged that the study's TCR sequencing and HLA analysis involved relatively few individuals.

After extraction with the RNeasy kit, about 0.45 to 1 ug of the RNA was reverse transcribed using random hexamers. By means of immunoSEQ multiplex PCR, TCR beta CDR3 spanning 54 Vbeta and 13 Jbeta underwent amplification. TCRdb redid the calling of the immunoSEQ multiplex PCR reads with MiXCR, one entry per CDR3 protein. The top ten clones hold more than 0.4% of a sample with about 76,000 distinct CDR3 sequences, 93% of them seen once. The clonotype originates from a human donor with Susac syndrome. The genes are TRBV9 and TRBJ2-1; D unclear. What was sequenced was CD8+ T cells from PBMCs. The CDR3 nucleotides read TGTGCCAGCAGCGTAGATAGCTGGGCCAATGAGCAGTTCTTC. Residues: CASSVDSWANEQFF.